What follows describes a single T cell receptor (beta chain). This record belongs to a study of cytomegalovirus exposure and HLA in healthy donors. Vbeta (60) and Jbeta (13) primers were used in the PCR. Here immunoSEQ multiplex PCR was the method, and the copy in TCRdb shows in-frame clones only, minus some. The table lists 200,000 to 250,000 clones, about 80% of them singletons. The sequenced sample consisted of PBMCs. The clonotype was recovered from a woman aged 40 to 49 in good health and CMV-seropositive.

CDR3 sequence (DNA): TGCGCCAGCAGCCCTGGGACTAGCGGAAACATTCAGTACTTC. It specifies CASSPGTSGNIQYF. The rearrangement joins TRBV5-1 to TRBJ2-4; 11 bases map to TRBD2. CDR1 and CDR2 from the germline V gene are SGHRS and YFSETQ. The CDR3 spans 14 residues. V lost 4 bases, J lost 6 bases, and 3 bases stayed unmatched.